This record concerns one T cell receptor beta chain sequence. Its antigen remains unidentified. The sample originates from a study of T cell repertoires and HLA-DP antigens. Profiled with immunoSEQ multiplex PCR; TCRdb holds only in-frame clones, not every one. The sample contains approximately 110,000 clones, over 90% of which appear only once. Study results and caveats: A non-physiological HeLa system presented antigen to total CD4+ responders. Previously undetected clones averaged around 35% and 51% against the two alleles respectively. Naive and memory CD4+ repertoires were not analysed separately.

Trimming left V 5 bases short and J 7 bases short, with 11 bases between. Germline loops: CDR1 SQVTM, CDR2 ANQGSEA. The CDR3 is made up of 11 amino acids. The J gene is TRBJ1-1, the V gene TRBV29-1; D unresolved. The sequenced sample consisted of CD4+ T cells from PBMCs. The sequence derives from a woman aged 18-29 years in good health and CMV-seronegative. The CDR3 DNA reads TGCAGCGTTAACGACCAGTTTGAAGCTTTCTTT. Protein product: CSVNDQFEAFF.